The 20 T cell receptor beta chains reported below all come from one sample, sequenced in a study of blood T cells in healthy people across ages. Using a J-beta primer mix together with a sample-barcoded 5' primer, a second PCR was run for roughly 7 to 11 cycles. In TCRdb, the 5' RACE reads were re-called with MiXCR into one record per CDR3 protein. The sample carries about 570,000 distinct CDR3 sequences, roughly a quarter recorded once. Sequencing input: blood. All receptors come from a woman in her sixties or seventies in good health.

This clonotype occurred a few times. The V call is TRBV5-1, the J call TRBJ2-7, with D unclear. This CDR3 is built from 9 residues. CDR1 is SGHRS and CDR2 is YFSETQ in the germline V gene. CDR3 nucleotides: TGCGGACACCCCTACGAGCAGTACTTC. It is translated as CGHPYEQYF.

The gene calls are TRBV19 and TRBJ1-1; D remains unclear. This CDR3 is 16 amino acids long. The germline V gene has CDR1 LNHDA and CDR2 SQIVND (reference sequence). V lost 5 bases, J lost 1 base, and 17 bases lay in between. The CDR3 DNA is TGTGCCAGTAGTCCATTAACCCCTGGATGGAACACTGAAGCTTTCTTT. Amino acid sequence: CASSPLTPGWNTEAFF.

The V gene is TRBV12-5, the J gene TRBJ1-1; 7 bases agree with TRBD1. The germline CDR1 and CDR2 sequences are LGHNT and FRNRAP. The CDR3 covers 16 residues. V shed 1 base and J 0 bases; nucleotides not matched to a gene: 5. CDR3 sequence reads: CASGLAPGGMNTEAFF. The CDR3 DNA sequence: TGTGCTAGTGGTTTGGCGCCAGGGGGAATGAACACTGAAGCTTTCTTT.

This clonotype was seen only a few times. This chain connects TRBV6-2 or TRBV6-3 to TRBJ2-1; D possibly uses TRBD1 or TRBD2 (5 bases each). The ends were cut back, 4 bases at V and 7 bases at J, with 11 bases in the middle. This CDR3 has 13 amino acids. Germline CDR1 reads MNHEY; CDR2 reads SVGEGT. The CDR3 DNA reads TGTGCCAGCAGTTGGGGACCCGTGAATGAGCAGTTCTTC. This encodes CASSWGPVNEQFF.

This clonotype occurred many times. This chain uses TRBV5-5 with TRBJ2-5; D perhaps matches TRBD1 (6 bases). The CDR3 is 13 residues long. With 0 bases removed from V and 5 bases from J, the gap between germline ends came to 8 bases. Germline V gene lookup returns CDR1 SGHKS and CDR2 YYEKEE (reference sequence). CDR3 DNA: TGTGCCAGCAGCTTGGAGGGGGATGAGACCCAGTACTTC. It yields the protein CASSLEGDETQYF.

The chain carries TRBV12-3 or TRBV12-4 and TRBJ2-5; TRBD1 matches 8 bases. V lost 4 bases, J lost 4 bases, and 2 bases stayed unmatched. The CDR3 has 13 residues. The CDR3 loop is CASSSTGVETQYF. The CDR3 DNA reads as TGTGCCAGCAGTTCGACAGGGGTAGAGACCCAGTACTTC.

This clonotype showed up just a few times. The rearrangement uses TRBV5-1 and TRBJ2-3; TRBD1 matches 7 bases. Unmatched junction bases numbered 6, after V lost 2 bases and J lost 6 bases. CDR3 length equals 14 residues. Per the germline V gene, CDR1 is SGHRS and CDR2 is YFSETQ. The CDR3 DNA sequence: TGCGCCAGCAGCTTTACAGGGGAATTGGATACGCAGTATTTT. Translation: CASSFTGELDTQYF.

On this clonotype itself: The conserved phenylalanine or tryptophan normally closing the CDR3 is absent here, so this likely arose from a read error. The chain links TRBV12-3 or TRBV12-4 to TRBJ1-2, with TRBD1 as a possible D gene (6 bases). The germline V and J ends were trimmed by 4 bases and 0 bases, with 12 bases remaining between them. The CDR3 is made up of 15 amino acids. The CDR3 sequence: CASSSRRTANYGYTL. The CDR3 DNA follows: TGTGCCAGCAGTTCCCGTCGGACAGCTAACTATGGCTACACCCTC.

The rearrangement links TRBV5-1 to TRBJ2-1; no clear D gene. The CDR3 is 13 residues long. The V end was cut by 2 bases, the J end by 5 bases, with 8 bases between. The V gene's germline CDR1 is SGHRS and CDR2 YFSETQ. Written as DNA, the CDR3 is TGCGCCAGCAGCTTAACACCTGACAATGAGCAGTTCTTC. Its protein is CASSLTPDNEQFF. The full variable domain, in which reference TRBV5-1 and TRBJ2-1 provide the parts outside the CDR3, is KAGVTQTPRYLIKTRGQQVTLSCSPISGHRSVSWYQQTPGQGLQFLFEYFSETQRNKGNFPGRFSGRQFSNSRSEMNVSTLELGDSALYLCASSLTPDNEQFFGPGTRLTVL.

The rearrangement joins TRBV27 to TRBJ1-4; possible D gene TRBD1, 5 bases. From germline, CDR1 is MNHEY and CDR2 SMNVEV (reference sequence). The CDR3 consists of 14 residues. V lost 5 bases and J lost 8, with 15 bases in between. The CDR3 DNA reads as TGTGCCAGCAGTCCCCCGTGGGGGAGGGAAAAACTGTTTTTT. Its translation is CASSPPWGREKLFF.

This clonotype was counted ten times or more. The V gene is TRBV12-3 or TRBV12-4, the J gene TRBJ2-1; D gene ambiguous. V was pared by 2 bases and J by 5 bases, with 4 bases between. CDR3 size: 12 residues. The CDR3 reads CASSLQDNEQFF. CDR3 DNA: TGTGCCAGCAGTTTACAAGACAATGAGCAGTTCTTC.

The chain combines TRBV20-1 with TRBJ1-4; D not resolved. Trimming cost V 6 bases and J 8 bases, with 13 bases left between them. Germline assignment: CDR1 DFQATT and CDR2 SNEGSKA (reference sequence). The length of the CDR3 is 12 residues. The CDR3: CSAATGREKLFF. CDR3 DNA sequence: TGCAGTGCGGCGACGGGGAGGGAAAAACTGTTTTTT.

The chain employs TRBV20-1 and TRBJ2-5, with 11 bases that match TRBD2. V shed 1 base, J shed 5 bases, and the junction held 9 bases outside the gene matches. The germline V gene encodes CDR1 DFQATT and CDR2 SNEGSKA (reference sequence). CDR3 size: 16 residues. As DNA, the CDR3 is TGCAGTGCTAGAGGGGTAGGGACTAGCGGCTTGGAGACCCAGTACTTC. Its protein is CSARGVGTSGLETQYF.

V is TRBV20-1 and J is TRBJ2-7; 7 bases line up with TRBD2. CDR3 length: 14 amino acids. Germline lookup yields CDR1 DFQATT and CDR2 SNEGSKA (reference sequence). With V trimmed by 2 bases and J by 0 bases, 4 bases remained unmatched. The CDR3 DNA reads TGCAGTGCTAGATTACGCGGGGGCTCCTACGAGCAGTACTTC. This gives the protein CSARLRGGSYEQYF.

The chain combines TRBV9 with TRBJ2-5; maybe TRBD2 (5 bases). The end of the DNA is better explained by TRBJ2-1, so the J call may be wrong. CDR3 length: 14 residues. The germline gives CDR1 SGDLS, CDR2 YYNGEE. Here the CDR3 DNA reads TGTGCCAGTTCTCCCTCGACTACCCCTAGTGAGCAGTTCTTC. As protein: CASSPSTTPSEQFF.

This rearrangement joins TRBV7-9 to TRBJ2-4, with D maybe TRBD2 (6 bases). CDR3 length: 16 amino acids. Germline V gives CDR1 SEHNR, CDR2 FQNEAQ (reference sequence). Trimming left V 5 bases short and J 1 base short, with 15 bases between. CDR3 sequence: CASSGGDLFAKNIQYF. In DNA form, the CDR3 reads TGTGCCAGCAGCGGAGGGGACCTCTTTGCCAAAAACATTCAGTACTTC.

The chain has TRBV6-2 or TRBV6-3 and TRBJ1-1, with D perhaps matching TRBD1 (6 bases). V shed 1 base and J shed 4 bases, with 10 bases lying between them. This CDR3 is 14 amino acids long. Germline V gives CDR1 MNHEY, CDR2 SVGEGT. The CDR3, as DNA: TGTGCCAGCAGTTACTACAGGGTGGGCACTGAAGCTTTCTTT. This codes for CASSYYRVGTEAFF.

Many counts were recorded for this clonotype. The V call is TRBV29-1, the J call TRBJ2-1; 7 nucleotides align to TRBD1. Losses at the gene ends were 4 bases for V and 9 bases for J; bases not matched to a gene: 6. In germline, CDR1 is SQVTM, CDR2 ANQGSEA. This CDR3 has 12 amino acids. The CDR3 loop is CSVGQGASEQFF. DNA for the CDR3: TGCAGCGTTGGACAGGGTGCGAGTGAGCAGTTCTTC.

This clonotype was detected only a few times. The CDR3 reads CASSLAAGGPYEQYF. DNA of the CDR3: TGTGCCAGCAGCTTAGCGGCGGGGGGGCCCTACGAGCAGTACTTC. The genes are TRBV7-2 and TRBJ2-7, with 9 bases matching TRBD2. Germline lookup yields CDR1 SGHTA and CDR2 FQGNSA. There are 15 residues in the CDR3. V was clipped by 0 bases and J by 2 bases; unmatched bases: 2.

The rearrangement uses TRBV29-1 and TRBJ1-4; D not resolved. Trimming took off 7 bases at V and 6 bases at J, with 15 bases between the two ends. In germline, CDR1 is SQVTM, CDR2 ANQGSEA. This CDR3 has 13 residues. CDR3 sequence: CSGVSGSHEKLFF. The CDR3 DNA is TGCAGCGGTGTTTCTGGGTCGCATGAAAAACTGTTTTTT.